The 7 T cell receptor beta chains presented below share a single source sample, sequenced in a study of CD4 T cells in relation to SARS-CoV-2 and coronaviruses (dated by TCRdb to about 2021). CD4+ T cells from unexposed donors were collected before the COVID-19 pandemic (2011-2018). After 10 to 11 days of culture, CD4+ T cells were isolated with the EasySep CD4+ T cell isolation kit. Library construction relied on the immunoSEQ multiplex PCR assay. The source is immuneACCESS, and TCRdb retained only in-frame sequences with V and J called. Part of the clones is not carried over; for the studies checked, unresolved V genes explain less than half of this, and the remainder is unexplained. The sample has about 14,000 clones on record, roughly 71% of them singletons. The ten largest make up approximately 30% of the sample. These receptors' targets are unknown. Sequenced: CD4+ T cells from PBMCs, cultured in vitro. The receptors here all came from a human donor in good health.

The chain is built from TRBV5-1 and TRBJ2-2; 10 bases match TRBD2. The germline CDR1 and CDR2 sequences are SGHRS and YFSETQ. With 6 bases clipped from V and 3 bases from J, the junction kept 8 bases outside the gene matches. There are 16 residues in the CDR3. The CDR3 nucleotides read TGCGCCAGCACCCCCGGGACTAGCGCTTACACCGGGGAGCTGTTTTTT. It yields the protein CASTPGTSAYTGELFF.

CDR3 protein: CASSTQTSGRVGRTDTQYF. The CDR3 DNA is TGTGCCAGTAGTACCCAGACTAGCGGGAGGGTCGGTCGGACAGATACGCAGTATTTT. The V call is TRBV19, the J call TRBJ2-3, with 14 bases matching TRBD2. Losses at the gene ends were 4 bases for V and 3 bases for J; bases not matched to a gene: 12. The CDR3 totals 19 residues. Looked up from germline, CDR1 is LNHDA and CDR2 is SQIVND (reference sequence).

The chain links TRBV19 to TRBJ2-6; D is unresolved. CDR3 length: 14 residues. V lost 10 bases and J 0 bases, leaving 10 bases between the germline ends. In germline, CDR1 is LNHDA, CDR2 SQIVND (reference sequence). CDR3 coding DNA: TGTGCCACCTACCACCACTCTGGGGCCAACGTCCTGACTTTC. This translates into CATYHHSGANVLTF.

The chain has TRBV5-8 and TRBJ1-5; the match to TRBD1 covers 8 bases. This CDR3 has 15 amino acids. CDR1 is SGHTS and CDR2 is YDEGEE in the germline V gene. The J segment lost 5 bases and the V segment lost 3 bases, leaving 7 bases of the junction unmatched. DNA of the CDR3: TGTGCCAGCAGCTCCGAGGACAGGGCGGATCAGCCCCAGCATTTT. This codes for CASSSEDRADQPQHF.

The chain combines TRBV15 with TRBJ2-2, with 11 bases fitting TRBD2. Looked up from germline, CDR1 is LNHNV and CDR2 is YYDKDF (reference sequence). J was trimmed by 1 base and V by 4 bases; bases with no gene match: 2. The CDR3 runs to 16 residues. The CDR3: CATSTGLAGNTGELFF. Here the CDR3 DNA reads TGTGCCACCAGCACCGGACTAGCGGGGAACACCGGGGAGCTGTTTTTT.

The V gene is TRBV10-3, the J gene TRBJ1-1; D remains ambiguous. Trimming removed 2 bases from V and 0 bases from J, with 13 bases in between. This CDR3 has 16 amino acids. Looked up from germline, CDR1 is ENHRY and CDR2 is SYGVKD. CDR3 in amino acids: CAISESSGTLNTEAFF. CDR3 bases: TGTGCCATCAGTGAGAGTTCGGGAACGCTGAACACTGAAGCTTTCTTT.

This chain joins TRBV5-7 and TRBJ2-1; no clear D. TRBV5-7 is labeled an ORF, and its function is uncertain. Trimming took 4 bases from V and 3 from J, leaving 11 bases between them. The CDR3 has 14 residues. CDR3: CASSTRRLYNEQFF. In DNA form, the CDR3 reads TGTGCCAGCAGCACGCGGCGCCTCTACAATGAGCAGTTCTTC.